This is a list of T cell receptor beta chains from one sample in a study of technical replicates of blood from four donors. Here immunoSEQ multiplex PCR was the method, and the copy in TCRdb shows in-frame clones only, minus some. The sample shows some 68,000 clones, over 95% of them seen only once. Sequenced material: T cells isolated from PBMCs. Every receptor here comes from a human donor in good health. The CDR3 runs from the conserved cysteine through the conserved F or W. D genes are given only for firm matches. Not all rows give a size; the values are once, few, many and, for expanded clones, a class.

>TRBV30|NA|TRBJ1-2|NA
CAWSAIRGYGYTF
TGTGCCTGGAGTGCAATCCGGGGCTATGGCTACACCTTC
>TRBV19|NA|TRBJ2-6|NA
CASSNWGHSGANVLTF
TGTGCCAGTAGTAATTGGGGCCACTCTGGGGCCAACGTCCTGACTTTC
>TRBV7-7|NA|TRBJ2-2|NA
CASSLEHNTGELFF
TGTGCTAGCAGCTTAGAACATAACACCGGGGAGCTGTTTTTT
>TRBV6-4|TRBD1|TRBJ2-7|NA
CASSDPGQIYYEQYF
TGTGCCAGCAGTGACCCGGGACAGATTTACTACGAGCAGTACTTC
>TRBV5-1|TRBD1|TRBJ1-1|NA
CASSGMTGATEAFF
TGCGCCAGCAGCGGCATGACAGGGGCGACTGAAGCTTTCTTT
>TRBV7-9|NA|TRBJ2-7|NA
CASSLPRGEQYF
TGTGCCAGCAGCTTACCCAGGGGCGAGCAGTACTTC
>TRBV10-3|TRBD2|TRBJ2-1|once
CAISEGRGEKQFF
TGTGCCATCAGCGAGGGGAGGGGCGAGAAGCAGTTCTTC
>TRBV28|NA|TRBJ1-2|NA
CASRALAGGYTF
TGTGCCAGCAGGGCTTTAGCGGGCGGCTACACCTTC
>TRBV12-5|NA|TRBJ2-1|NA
CASGLGRLNNEQFF
TGTGCTAGTGGTTTGGGGAGACTGAACAATGAGCAGTTCTTC
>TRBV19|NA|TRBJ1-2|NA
CASSTSAADGYTF
TGTGCCAGTAGTACATCTGCGGCCGACGGCTACACCTTC
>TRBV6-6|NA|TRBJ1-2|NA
CASSSQALSGYTF
TGTGCCAGCAGTTCTCAGGCTTTGTCTGGCTACACCTTC
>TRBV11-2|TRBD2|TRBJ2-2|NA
CASSLGLAGGFGELFF
TGTGCCAGCAGCTTAGGACTAGCGGGGGGGTTCGGGGAGCTGTTTTTT
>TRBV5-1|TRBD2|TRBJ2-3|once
CASSPGLAGDTQYF
TGCGCCAGCAGCCCCGGACTAGCGGGGGATACGCAGTATTTT
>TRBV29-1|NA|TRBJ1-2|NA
CSVGSIEDGYTF
TGCAGCGTTGGGTCGATCGAGGATGGCTACACCTTC
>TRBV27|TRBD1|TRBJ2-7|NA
CASRTGISYEQYF
TGTGCCAGCAGGACAGGGATCTCCTACGAGCAGTACTTC
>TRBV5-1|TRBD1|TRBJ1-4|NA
CASRGTGGRIRGEKLFF
TGCGCCAGCCGAGGGACAGGGGGTCGAATACGGGGTGAAAAACTGTTTTTT
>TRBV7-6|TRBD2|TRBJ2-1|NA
CASSLQLAGGNNEQFF
TGTGCCAGCAGCTTACAGCTAGCGGGGGGCAACAATGAGCAGTTCTTC
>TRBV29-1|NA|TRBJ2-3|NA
CSVDPTDTQYF
TGCAGCGTTGATCCAACAGATACGCAGTATTTT
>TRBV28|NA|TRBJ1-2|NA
CASSLRGITF
TGTGCCAGCAGTTTACGGGGGATTACCTTC
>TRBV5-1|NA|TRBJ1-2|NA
CASSPLDSSYGYTF
TGCGCCAGCAGCCCCTTGGACAGCTCATATGGCTACACCTTC
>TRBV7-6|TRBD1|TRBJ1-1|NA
CASSLRDRGHNTEAFF
TGTGCCAGCAGCCTCCGGGACAGGGGGCACAACACTGAAGCTTTCTTT
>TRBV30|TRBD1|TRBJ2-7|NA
CAWSKTTGFHEQYF
TGTGCCTGGAGTAAAACGACAGGGTTCCACGAGCAGTACTTC
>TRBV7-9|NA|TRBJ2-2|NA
CASSTRSGRTGELFF
TGTGCCAGCAGCACTCGGTCAGGGCGAACCGGGGAGCTGTTTTTT
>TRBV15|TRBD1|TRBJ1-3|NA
CATSRESGQGDTIYF
TGTGCCACCAGCAGAGAATCGGGACAGGGAGACACCATATATTTT
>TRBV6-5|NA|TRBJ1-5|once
CASSYGQPSGQPQHF
TGTGCCAGCAGTTACGGGCAGCCTAGCGGTCAGCCCCAGCATTTT
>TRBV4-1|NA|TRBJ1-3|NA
CASSQGSRGNTIYF
TGCGCCAGCAGCCAAGGGTCCAGGGGAAACACCATATATTTT
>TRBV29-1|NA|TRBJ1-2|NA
CSVVRSSNYGYTF
TGCAGCGTTGTAAGGAGTTCTAACTATGGCTACACCTTC
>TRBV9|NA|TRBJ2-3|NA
CASSVVGGGRTDTQYF
TGTGCCAGCAGCGTAGTAGGGGGGGGCCGAACAGATACGCAGTATTTT
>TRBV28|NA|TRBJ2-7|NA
CASMRGAYEQYF
TGTGCCAGCATGCGGGGAGCCTACGAGCAGTACTTC
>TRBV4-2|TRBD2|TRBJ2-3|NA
CASSPFGRTSGSIADTQYF
TGTGCCAGCAGCCCCTTCGGGCGGACTAGCGGGAGTATAGCAGATACGCAGTATTTT
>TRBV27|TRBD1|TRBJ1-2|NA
CASIGTGGDGRYGYTF
TGTGCCAGCATAGGGACAGGGGGCGACGGGAGGTATGGCTACACCTTC
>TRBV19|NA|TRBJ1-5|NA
CASRVSINQPQHF
TGTGCCAGTAGGGTTTCTATCAATCAGCCCCAGCATTTT
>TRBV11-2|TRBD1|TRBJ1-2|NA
CASSFGQVGGYTF
TGTGCCAGCAGCTTCGGACAGGTCGGTGGCTACACCTTC
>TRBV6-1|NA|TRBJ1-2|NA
CASSQVRAGSGYTF
TGTGCCAGCAGTCAGGTCCGCGCGGGTTCTGGCTACACCTTC
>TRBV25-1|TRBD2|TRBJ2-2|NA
CASSEWPSGSNTGELFF
TGTGCCAGCAGTGAATGGCCTAGCGGCTCGAACACCGGGGAGCTGTTTTTT
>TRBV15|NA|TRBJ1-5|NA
CATSRPERGFNQPQHF
TGTGCCACCAGCAGACCAGAGAGAGGGTTCAATCAGCCCCAGCATTTT
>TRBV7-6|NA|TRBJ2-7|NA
CASSLYPRGESYEQYF
TGTGCCAGCAGCTTATATCCCAGGGGCGAATCGTACGAGCAGTACTTC
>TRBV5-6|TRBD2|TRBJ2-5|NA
CASSLPGLAGSETQYF
TGTGCCAGCAGCTTGCCCGGACTAGCGGGGTCGGAGACCCAGTACTTC
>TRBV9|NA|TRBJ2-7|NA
CASSVGTAIYEQYF
TGTGCCAGCAGCGTAGGGACAGCTATCTACGAGCAGTACTTC
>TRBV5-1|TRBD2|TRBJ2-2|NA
CASRGLAGQNTGELFF
TGCGCCAGTAGGGGACTAGCGGGTCAGAACACCGGGGAGCTGTTTTTT
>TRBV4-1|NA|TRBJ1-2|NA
CASSRTRGGNYGYTF
TGCGCCAGCAGCCGAACAAGGGGGGGGAACTATGGCTACACCTTC
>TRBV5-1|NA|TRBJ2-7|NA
CASSSLDRGGKQYF
TGCGCCAGCAGCTCCCTTGATAGGGGTGGCAAGCAGTACTTC
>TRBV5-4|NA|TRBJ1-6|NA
CASSRGGRDSPLHF
TGTGCCAGCAGTCGGGGGGGGAGGGATTCACCCCTCCACTTT
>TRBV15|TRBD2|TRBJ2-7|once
CATSRARGGSHYEQYF
TGTGCCACCAGCAGAGCGAGGGGCGGGAGCCACTACGAGCAGTACTTC
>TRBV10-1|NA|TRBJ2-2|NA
CASSSGQNTGELFF
TGCGCCAGCAGTTCAGGACAAAACACCGGGGAGCTGTTTTTT
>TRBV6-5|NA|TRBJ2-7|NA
CASSYSAGFYEQYF
TGTGCCAGCAGTTACTCGGCAGGGTTCTACGAGCAGTACTTC
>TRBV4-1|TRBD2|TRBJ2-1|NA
CASSRPPGGYNEQFF
TGCGCCAGCAGCCGGCCCCCGGGAGGGTACAATGAGCAGTTCTTC
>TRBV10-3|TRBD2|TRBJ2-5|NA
CAISGGSGETQYF
TGTGCCATCAGTGGGGGTAGCGGGGAGACCCAGTACTTC
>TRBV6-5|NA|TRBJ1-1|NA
CASSYYEGSEAFF
TGTGCCAGCAGTTACTATGAGGGTTCTGAAGCTTTCTTT
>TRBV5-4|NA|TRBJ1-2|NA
CASSTYRGVALDGYTF
TGTGCCAGCAGCACTTATCGTGGAGTGGCGCTAGATGGCTACACCTTC
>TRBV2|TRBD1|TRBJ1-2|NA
CASSENQGAFYGYTF
TGTGCCAGCAGTGAAAATCAGGGGGCTTTCTATGGCTACACCTTC
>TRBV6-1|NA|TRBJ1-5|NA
CASSEEILSNQPQHF
TGTGCCAGCAGTGAGGAGATATTGAGCAATCAGCCCCAGCATTTT
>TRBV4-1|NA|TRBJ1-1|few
CASSRLVAGEAFF
TGCGCCAGCAGCCGCCTGGTGGCGGGAGAAGCTTTCTTT
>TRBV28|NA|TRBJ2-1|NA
CASSHLAAQQFF
TGTGCCAGCAGCCACCTGGCGGCTCAGCAGTTCTTC
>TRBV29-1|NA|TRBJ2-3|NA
CSVEGSDFSTDTQYF
TGCAGCGTTGAAGGGTCCGACTTTAGCACAGATACGCAGTATTTT
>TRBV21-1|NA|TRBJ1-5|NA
CASSKEREVGQPQHF
TGTGCCAGCAGCAAAGAGAGAGAGGTCGGTCAGCCCCAGCATTTT
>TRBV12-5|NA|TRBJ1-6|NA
CASGLGGQSSPLHF
TGTGCTAGTGGTTTGGGAGGACAGAGTTCACCCCTCCACTTT